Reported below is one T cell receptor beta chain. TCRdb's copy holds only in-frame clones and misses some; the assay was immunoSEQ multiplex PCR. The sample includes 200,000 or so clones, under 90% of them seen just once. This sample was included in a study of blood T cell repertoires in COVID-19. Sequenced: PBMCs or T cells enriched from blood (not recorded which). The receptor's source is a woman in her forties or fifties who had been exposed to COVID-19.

CDR3 in amino acids: CASRNPGQGGGYTF. CDR3 bases: TGTGCCAGCAGGAACCCGGGACAGGGTGGCGGCTACACCTTC. The chain uses TRBV11-2 and TRBJ1-2; 9 bases align to TRBD1. Germline loops: CDR1 SGHAT, CDR2 FQNNGV. V lost 6 bases and J lost 8; bases outside the gene matches: 10. There are 14 residues in the CDR3. Full variable domain (remainder filled in from reference TRBV11-2 and TRBJ1-2): EAGVAQSPRYKIIEKRQSVAFWCNPISGHATLYWYQQILGQGPKLLIQFQNNGVVDDSQLPKDRFSAERLKGVDSTLKIQPAKLEDSAVYLCASRNPGQGGGYTFGSGTRLTVV.